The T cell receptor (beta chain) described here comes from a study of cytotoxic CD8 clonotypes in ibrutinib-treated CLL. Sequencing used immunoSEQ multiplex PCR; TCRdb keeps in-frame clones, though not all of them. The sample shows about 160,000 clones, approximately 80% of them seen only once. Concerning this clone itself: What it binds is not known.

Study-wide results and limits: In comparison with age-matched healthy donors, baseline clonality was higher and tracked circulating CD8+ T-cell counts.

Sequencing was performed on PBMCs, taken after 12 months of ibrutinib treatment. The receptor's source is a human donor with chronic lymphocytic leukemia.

CDR3 sequence reads: CASSLARATGELFF. CDR3 in DNA: TGTGCCAGCAGCTTGGCGAGAGCCACCGGGGAGCTGTTTTTT. The chain employs TRBV5-4 and TRBJ2-2; no reliable D call. Per germline, CDR1 SGHNT and CDR2 YYREEE (reference sequence). V lost 0 bases and J lost 4, with 7 bases in between. CDR3 length: 14 residues.